This entry is about one TCR beta chain. The CDR3 is 15 amino acids. Germline V gives CDR1 ENHRY, CDR2 SYGVKD. V shed 0 bases and J 4 bases; nucleotides not matched to a gene: 1. This entry is derived from a study of blood T cell repertoires in COVID-19. TCRdb keeps only in-frame clones here, not all; method: immunoSEQ multiplex PCR. Here the sample spans around 250,000 clones, over 75% being singletons. The chain has TRBV10-3 and TRBJ2-5, with 11 positions matching TRBD2. The clonotype originates from a woman between 45 and 60 years old with acute COVID-19. The sequencing sample was made of PBMCs or T cells enriched from blood (not recorded which). This CDR3 is CAISESTSGVETQYF. The CDR3 nucleotides are TGTGCCATCAGTGAGTCGACTAGCGGGGTAGAGACCCAGTACTTC.